Listed below are T cell receptor beta chains from one sample, sequenced in a study of T cell responses to AZD1222 COVID-19 vaccine. Sequenced by immunoSEQ multiplex PCR; TCRdb stores in-frame clones only, minus some. The sample shows some 150,000 clones, 92% of them seen only once. Sample: peripheral blood, taken on day 0 of AZD1222 vaccination. The receptors come from an adult in good health. Each CDR3 is given with its conserved first and last residue. The D gene is left open where the match is weak. Clone size is not always given. Where it is, it says once, few, many or a class for expanded clones.

cdr3_aa	cdr3_nt	clone_size	v_call	d_call	j_call
CASSPWGGVNTEAFF	TGCGCCAGCAGCCCCTGGGGGGGGGTGAACACTGAAGCTTTCTTT	.	TRBV5-1	.	TRBJ1-1
CASPGPRATLRGQGEYF	TGTGCCAGCCCGGGGCCCAGGGCAACCCTGAGGGGCCAAGGGGAGTACTTC	.	TRBV5-8	.	TRBJ2-7
CASSVTGTNSPLHF	TGTGCCAGCAGCGTGACAGGTACGAATTCACCCCTCCACTTT	.	TRBV9	.	TRBJ1-6
CASSPVGGDTEAFF	TGTGCCAGCAGCCCCGTAGGCGGGGACACTGAAGCTTTCTTT	.	TRBV7-2	.	TRBJ1-1
CASSLVRQHTEAFF	TGTGCCAGCAGCTTAGTGAGGCAGCACACTGAAGCTTTCTTT	.	TRBV7-8	.	TRBJ1-1
CASSTGQSYSPLHF	TGCGCCAGCAGCACAGGCCAATCGTATTCACCCCTCCACTTT	.	TRBV10-2	.	TRBJ1-6
CASTEANTGELFF	TGTGCCAGCACCGAGGCGAACACCGGGGAGCTGTTTTTT	.	TRBV27	.	TRBJ2-2
CASSYRVTEAFF	TGTGCCAGCAGTTACAGGGTCACTGAAGCTTTCTTT	few	TRBV6-2/TRBV6-3	.	TRBJ1-1
CASSNQRGTGTGQPQHF	TGTGCCAGTAGTAACCAACGAGGGACAGGGACAGGCCAGCCCCAGCATTTT	.	TRBV19	TRBD1	TRBJ1-5
CASSHLSGASSVGEQFF	TGTGCCAGCAGCCATTTGTCGGGGGCGAGTTCGGTTGGTGAGCAGTTCTTC	.	TRBV7-8	.	TRBJ2-1
CASSVAGSLFSDEQFF	TGTGCCAGCAGCGTAGCGGGTTCACTTTTTTCGGATGAGCAGTTCTTC	.	TRBV9	.	TRBJ2-1
CASSYSRGQETQYF	TGTGCCAGCAGTTACAGCCGGGGCCAAGAGACCCAGTACTTC	.	TRBV6-5	.	TRBJ2-5
CSVEGQGGGIQYF	TGCAGCGTTGAAGGACAGGGGGGCGGCATTCAGTACTTC	.	TRBV29-1	TRBD1	TRBJ2-4
CASSEVPKRDTEAFF	TGTGCCAGCTCCGAGGTCCCGAAGAGGGACACTGAAGCTTTCTTT	.	TRBV18	.	TRBJ1-1
CASSERGSEAFF	TGTGCCAGCAGTGAAAGGGGGAGTGAAGCTTTCTTT	.	TRBV2	.	TRBJ1-1
CASTHPGRGGGNQPQHF	TGTGCCAGTACCCATCCGGGACGCGGAGGTGGCAATCAGCCCCAGCATTTT	.	TRBV19	.	TRBJ1-5
CAPQSFVGNTIYF	TGTGCCCCCCAATCGTTCGTGGGAAACACCATATATTTT	.	TRBV3-1/TRBV3-2	.	TRBJ1-3
CASSLEGTASYNEQFF	TGTGCCAGCAGCTTGGAGGGGACAGCCTCCTACAATGAGCAGTTCTTC	.	TRBV5-5	TRBD1	TRBJ2-1
CASNLDQDRTSNYGYTF	TGCGCCAGCAACCTCGATCAGGACAGAACTTCTAACTATGGCTACACCTTC	.	TRBV10-1	.	TRBJ1-2
CASSLEDRGVDTQYF	TGTGCCAGCAGCTTGGAGGACAGGGGCGTAGATACGCAGTATTTT	.	TRBV5-4	TRBD1	TRBJ2-3
CASGIGENTEAFF	TGTGCCAGCGGGATTGGGGAGAACACTGAAGCTTTCTTT	.	TRBV12-3/TRBV12-4	.	TRBJ1-1
CASRHRDRVADTQYF	TGTGCCAGCAGGCACCGGGACAGGGTGGCAGATACGCAGTATTTT	.	TRBV7-2	TRBD1	TRBJ2-3
CASSLATPNTGELFF	TGTGCCAGCAGCTTAGCGACACCGAACACCGGGGAGCTGTTTTTT	.	TRBV11-2	.	TRBJ2-2
CATSRDAGGKGYTF	TGTGCCACCAGCAGAGATGCAGGGGGGAAAGGCTACACCTTC	.	TRBV15	TRBD1	TRBJ1-2
CASSAKITGTPSPYEQYF	TGTGCCAGCAGTGCCAAGATCACAGGTACCCCATCACCATACGAGCAGTACTTC	.	TRBV25-1	.	TRBJ2-7
CASSLGSGGANEQFF	TGTGCCAGCAGCTTAGGCTCGGGGGGGGCCAATGAGCAGTTCTTC	.	TRBV7-2	TRBD2	TRBJ2-1